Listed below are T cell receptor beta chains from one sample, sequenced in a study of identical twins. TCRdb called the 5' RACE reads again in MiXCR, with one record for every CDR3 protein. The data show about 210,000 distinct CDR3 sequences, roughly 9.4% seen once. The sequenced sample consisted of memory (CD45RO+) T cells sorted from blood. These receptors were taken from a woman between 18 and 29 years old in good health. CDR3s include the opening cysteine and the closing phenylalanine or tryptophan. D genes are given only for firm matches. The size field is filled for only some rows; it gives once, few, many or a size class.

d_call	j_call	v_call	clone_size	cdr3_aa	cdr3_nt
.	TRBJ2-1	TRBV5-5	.	CAISLGLLYEQFF	TGTGCCATCAGCTTGGGGCTCCTCTATGAGCAGTTCTTC
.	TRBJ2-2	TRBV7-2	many	CASSSGGHTGELFF	TGTGCCAGCAGCTCAGGCGGGCACACCGGGGAGCTGTTTTTT
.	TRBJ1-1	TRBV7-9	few	CASATGNTEAFF	TGTGCCAGCGCGACAGGCAACACTGAAGCTTTCTTT
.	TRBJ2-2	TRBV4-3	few	CASSQQGQTGELFF	TGCGCCAGCAGCCAACAGGGGCAAACCGGGGAGCTGTTTTTT
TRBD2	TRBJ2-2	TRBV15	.	CATSTRGGRSGELFF	TGTGCCACCAGCACTCGCGGGGGGCGTTCAGGGGAGCTGTTTTTT
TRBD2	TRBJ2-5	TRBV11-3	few	CASSSSGAETQYF	TGTGCCAGCAGCTCCAGCGGGGCGGAGACCCAGTACTTC
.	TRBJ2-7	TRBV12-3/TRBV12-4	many	CASSFGQGPYEQYF	TGTGCCAGCAGTTTCGGCCAGGGGCCCTACGAGCAGTACTTC
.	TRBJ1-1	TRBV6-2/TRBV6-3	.	CASRRRYTEAFF	TGTGCCAGCAGAAGACGGTACACTGAAGCTTTCTTT
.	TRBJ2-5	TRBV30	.	CAWNFNSGWGETQYF	TGTGCCTGGAATTTTAACAGCGGGTGGGGAGAGACCCAGTACTTC
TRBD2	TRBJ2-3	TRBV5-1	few	CASSLTSGRAPDTQYF	TGCGCCAGCAGCTTAACTAGCGGGAGGGCCCCGGATACGCAGTATTTT
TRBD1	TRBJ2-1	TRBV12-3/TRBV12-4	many	CASSPGTGEVFEQFF	TGTGCCAGCAGCCCCGGGACAGGGGAAGTGTTTGAGCAGTTCTTC
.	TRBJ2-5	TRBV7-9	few	CASSPTYLGLQTQYF	TGTGCCAGCAGCCCTACTTACTTAGGACTACAGACCCAGTACTTC
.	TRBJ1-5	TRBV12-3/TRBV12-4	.	CASVKGVRQPQHF	TGTGCCAGCGTTAAGGGGGTAAGGCAGCCCCAGCATTTT
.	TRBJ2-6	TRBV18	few	CASSSQGTGANVLTF	TGTGCCAGCTCATCGCAGGGAACTGGGGCCAACGTCCTGACTTTC
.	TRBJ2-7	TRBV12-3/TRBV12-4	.	CAGTSYEQYF	TGTGCTGGGACCTCCTACGAGCAGTACTTC
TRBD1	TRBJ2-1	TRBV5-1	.	CASSETGYNEQFF	TGCGCCAGCAGCGAGACAGGGTACAATGAGCAGTTCTTC
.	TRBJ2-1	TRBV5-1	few	CASSLAGRGENNEQFF	TGCGCCAGCAGCTTGGCCGGGCGGGGCGAGAACAATGAGCAGTTCTTC
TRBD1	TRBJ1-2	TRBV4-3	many	CASSRPGQGAPYGYTF	TGCGCCAGCAGCCGCCCGGGACAGGGGGCACCCTATGGCTACACCTTC